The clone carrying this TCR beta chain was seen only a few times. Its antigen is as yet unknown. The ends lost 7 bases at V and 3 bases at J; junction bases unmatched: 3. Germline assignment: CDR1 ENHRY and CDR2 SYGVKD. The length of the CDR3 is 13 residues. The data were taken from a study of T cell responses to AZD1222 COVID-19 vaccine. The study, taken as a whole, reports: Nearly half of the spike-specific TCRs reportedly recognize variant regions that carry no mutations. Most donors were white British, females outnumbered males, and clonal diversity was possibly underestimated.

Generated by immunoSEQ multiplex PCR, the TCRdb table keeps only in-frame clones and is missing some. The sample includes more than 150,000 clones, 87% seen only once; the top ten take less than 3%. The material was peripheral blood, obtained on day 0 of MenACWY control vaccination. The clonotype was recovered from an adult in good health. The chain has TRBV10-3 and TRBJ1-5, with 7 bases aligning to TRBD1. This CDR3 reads CAITDRDNQPQHF. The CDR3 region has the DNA TGTGCCATCACCGACAGGGACAATCAGCCCCAGCATTTT.